Each of the 4 T cell receptor beta chains below was sequenced from the same sample in a study of type 1 regulatory T cells. Whole-study results and caveats: Compared with non-type 1 regulatory T cells, type 1 regulatory T cells showed a more restricted TCR repertoire.

Their target antigens are unknown. TCRdb ran MiXCR on the reads and lists one entry per CDR3 protein. The sample consists of tens of thousands of distinct CDR3 sequences, roughly 20% of them appearing once. Sequences were obtained from cultured type 1 regulatory T (Tr1) cells, either the whole culture or a sorted fraction (not recorded which). Every receptor here comes from a human donor in good health.

This chain joins TRBV7-9 and TRBJ2-2, with 9 bases matching TRBD2. Germline values: CDR1 SEHNR, CDR2 FQNEAQ (reference sequence). This CDR3 contains 15 residues. After removal of 6 bases from V and 6 bases from J, the junction contained 8 bases not matched to a gene. Written as DNA, the CDR3 is TGTGCCAGCAGGGCCAAAGCGGGAGGAGCCGGGGAGCTGTTTTTT. This sequence encodes CASRAKAGGAGELFF.

The chain joins TRBV19 to TRBJ2-3; D may correspond to TRBD1 or TRBD2 (6 bases each). The CDR3 consists of 14 residues. Germline values: CDR1 LNHDA, CDR2 SQIVND (reference sequence). The V end lost 3 bases, the J end lost 4 bases, and 11 bases lay between the germline ends. CDR3 protein: CASSIGGEADTQYF. Written as DNA, the CDR3 is TGTGCCAGTAGTATCGGGGGCGAGGCAGATACGCAGTATTTT.

This clonotype was recorded a few times. The chain couples TRBV7-9 to TRBJ2-3, with unresolved D. The CDR3 is 14 amino acids. V lost 5 bases to trimming and J lost 5 bases, with 14 bases between them. The germline V gene has CDR1 SEHNR and CDR2 FQNEAQ (reference sequence). The CDR3 DNA reads as TGTGCCAGCAGCCCCCGTTCATCGGGAGATACGCAGTATTTT. Translation: CASSPRSSGDTQYF.

This clonotype was seen only a few times. V and J are TRBV27 and TRBJ2-7; 8 nucleotides align to TRBD2. This CDR3 spans 19 amino acids. The germline CDR1 and CDR2 sequences are MNHEY and SMNVEV (reference sequence). Unmatched junction bases numbered 17, after V lost 0 bases and J lost 4 bases. In nucleotides, the CDR3 is TGTGCCAGCAGTTTATCGGGCGGCGGTAGGGCTAGCGGGTTGTACGAGCAGTACTTC. Encoded protein: CASSLSGGGRASGLYEQYF.